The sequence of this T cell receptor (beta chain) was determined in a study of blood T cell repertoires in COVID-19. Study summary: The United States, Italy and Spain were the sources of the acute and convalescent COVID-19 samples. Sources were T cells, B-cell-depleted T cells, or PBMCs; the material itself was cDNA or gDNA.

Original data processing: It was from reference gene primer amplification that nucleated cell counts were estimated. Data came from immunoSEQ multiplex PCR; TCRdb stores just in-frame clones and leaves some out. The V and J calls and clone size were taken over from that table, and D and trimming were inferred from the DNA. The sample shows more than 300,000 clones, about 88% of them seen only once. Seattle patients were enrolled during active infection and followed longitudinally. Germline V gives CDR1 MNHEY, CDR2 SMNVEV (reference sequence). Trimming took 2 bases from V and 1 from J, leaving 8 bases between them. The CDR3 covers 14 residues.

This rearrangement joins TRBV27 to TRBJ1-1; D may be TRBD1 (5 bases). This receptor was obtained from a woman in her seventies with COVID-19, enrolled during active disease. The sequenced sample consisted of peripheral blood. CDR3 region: CASSLGQGNTEAFF. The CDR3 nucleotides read TGTGCCAGCAGTTTAGGGCAGGGGAACACTGAAGCTTTCTTT.